These 28 T cell receptor beta chains were sequenced from one sample in a study of blood T cell repertoires in COVID-19 (dated by TCRdb to 2018 to 2021). The method was the immunoSEQ multiplex PCR assay. The immuneACCESS repertoire file appears here via TCRdb, limited to in-frame rearrangements. These files lack a portion of the clones; in checked studies, under half of the deficit traces to unresolved V genes, and the cause of the others is not known. A total of around 280,000 clones appear in this sample, roughly 89% of them only once. The ten largest clonotypes hold roughly 1.6% of the sample. The sequencing input was PBMCs or T cells enriched from blood (not recorded which). Receptors originate from a woman aged 18-30 years with acute COVID-19.

This clone was found once. The chain couples TRBV5-4 to TRBJ1-4; 7 bases match TRBD1. The germline gives CDR1 SGHNT, CDR2 YYREEE (reference sequence). The CDR3 consists of 14 residues. The V segment lost 0 bases and the J segment 5 bases; nucleotides outside the gene matches: 1. The CDR3 sequence: CASSLGGQNEKLFF. The CDR3 coding sequence is TGTGCCAGCAGCTTGGGGGGACAGAATGAAAAACTGTTTTTT. Drawing the rest from reference TRBV5-4 and TRBJ1-4, the complete variable domain is ETGVTQSPTHLIKTRGQQVTLRCSSQSGHNTVSWYQQALGQGPQFIFQYYREEENGRGNFPPRFSGLQFPNYSSELNVNALELDDSALYLCASSLGGQNEKLFFGSGTQLSVL.

V is TRBV2 and J is TRBJ1-2; D unresolved. The length of the CDR3 is 14 residues. The V end lost 9 bases, the J end lost 6 bases, and 20 bases lay between the germline ends. In germline, CDR1 is SNHLY, CDR2 FYNNEI. The CDR3 is CASPRGPLDDGYTF. The CDR3 DNA reads as TGTGCCAGTCCCCGAGGCCCACTGGATGATGGCTACACCTTC. The full variable domain, in which reference TRBV2 and TRBJ1-2 provide the parts outside the CDR3, is EPEVTQTPSHQVTQMGQEVILRCVPISNHLYFYWYRQILGQKVEFLVSFYNNEISEKSEIFDDQFSVERPDGSNFTLKIRSTKLEDSAMYFCASPRGPLDDGYTFGSGTRLTVV.

The genes are TRBV5-1 and TRBJ1-4; 10 bases are a match to TRBD1. The CDR3 covers 14 residues. CDR1 and CDR2 from the germline V gene are SGHRS and YFSETQ. Trimming took 5 bases from V and 8 from J; bases not matched to a gene: 6. CDR3 protein: CASRRGQGEEKLFF. DNA for the CDR3: TGCGCCAGCAGACGCGGACAGGGGGAGGAAAAACTGTTTTTT.

The chain combines TRBV29-1 with TRBJ2-4; 7 nucleotides match TRBD1. This CDR3 is built from 15 residues. Germline loops: CDR1 SQVTM, CDR2 ANQGSEA. V trimming: 0 bases; J trimming: 3 bases; junction bases outside the gene matches: 5. CDR3 in DNA: TGCAGCGTTGAAGATCTCCGGGACAGCAAAAACATTCAGTACTTC. Protein product: CSVEDLRDSKNIQYF. The whole variable domain, filled in from reference TRBV29-1 and TRBJ2-4, reads SAVISQKPSRDICQRGTSLTIQCQVDSQVTMMFWYRQQPGQSLTLIATANQGSEATYESGFVIDKFPISRPNLTFSTLTVSNMSPEDSSIYLCSVEDLRDSKNIQYFGAGTRLSVL.

The chain combines TRBV7-9 with TRBJ2-5, with a weak D call TRBD2 (5 bases). Germline CDR1 and CDR2: SEHNR and FQNEAQ (reference sequence). The CDR3 is made up of 14 amino acids. Trimming took 5 bases from V and 4 from J, leaving 14 bases between them. For the CDR3, the DNA is TGTGCCAGCAGCCCGGAGGCCGCGGCAGAGACCCAGTACTTC. Encoded protein: CASSPEAAAETQYF.

The V call is TRBV19, the J call TRBJ2-3, with a tentative D call TRBD1 (5 bases). Trimming stripped 1 base from V and 2 bases from J, with 10 bases between. The CDR3 sequence is 15 residues long. CDR1 and CDR2 (germline): LNHDA, SQIVND (reference sequence). The CDR3 reads CASSIVDSYTDTQYF. CDR3 in DNA: TGTGCCAGTAGTATAGTCGACAGTTACACAGATACGCAGTATTTT.

The chain is built from TRBV5-1 and TRBJ1-6, with D possibly matching TRBD1 (5 bases). This CDR3 has 14 residues. The V and J ends lost 0 bases and 7 bases respectively, with 8 bases between them. Germline-derived CDR1 and CDR2 are SGHRS and YFSETQ. CDR3 coding DNA: TGCGCCAGCAGCTTGGGACAGACGAATTCACCCCTCCACTTT. Its protein product is CASSLGQTNSPLHF.

The gene calls are TRBV4-2 and TRBJ1-5; weak D call: TRBD1 (5 bases). Trimming removed 1 base from V and 9 bases from J, with 19 bases in between. The CDR3 is 16 residues long. From germline, CDR1 is LGHNA and CDR2 YNFKEQ. This CDR3 reads CASSQVLKGTLRPQHF. The CDR3 coding sequence is TGTGCCAGCAGCCAAGTGTTGAAGGGGACTCTTCGGCCCCAGCATTTT.

The V gene is TRBV6-2 or TRBV6-3, the J gene TRBJ2-2, with 14 positions matching TRBD2. CDR3 length equals 15 residues. Germline V gives CDR1 MNHEY, CDR2 SVGEGT. Trimming removed 5 bases from V and 6 bases from J; junction bases left unmatched: 2. The CDR3 is CASSKGLAGAGELFF. The CDR3 region has the DNA TGTGCCAGCAGTAAGGGACTAGCGGGAGCCGGGGAGCTGTTTTTT.

The gene calls are TRBV6-5 and TRBJ2-1; 9 nucleotides line up with TRBD1. The CDR3 is made up of 14 amino acids. Trimming at V came to 7 bases and at J to 9 bases, leaving 10 bases not matched to a gene. The germline gives CDR1 MNHEY, CDR2 SVGAGI. CDR3 amino acids: CASTTYRGQGEQFF. DNA of the CDR3: TGTGCCAGCACCACATACAGGGGGCAGGGTGAGCAGTTCTTC.

J is TRBJ2-3 and V is TRBV7-7; TRBD2 might be the D (5 bases). CDR1 is SSHAT, CDR2 FNYEAQ, per germline (reference sequence). The V end lost 5 bases, the J end lost 1 base, and 13 bases lay between the germline ends. The CDR3 contains 15 residues. The CDR3 region has the DNA TGTGCCAGCAGCCCCAACCCAGCGGGCACAGATACGCAGTATTTT. Amino acids: CASSPNPAGTDTQYF.

This chain connects TRBV27 to TRBJ2-7; 11 bases are a match to TRBD1. CDR3 length: 13 amino acids. Looked up from germline, CDR1 is MNHEY and CDR2 is SMNVEV (reference sequence). V lost 6 bases and J lost 3; bases outside the gene matches: 1. As DNA, the CDR3 is TGTGCCAGCAGGGGGACAGGGGGCTACGAGCAGTACTTC. As protein: CASRGTGGYEQYF.

The chain is built from TRBV7-8 and TRBJ1-1; D is perhaps TRBD1 (5 bases). This CDR3 region has 17 residues. Germline CDR1 reads SGHVS; CDR2 reads FQNEAQ. With 2 bases removed from V and 4 bases from J, the gap between germline ends came to 20 bases. The CDR3 DNA sequence: TGTGCCAGCAGCTTATACCCCCCCCGGCAGGGTACCACTGAAGCTTTCTTT. Translating gives CASSLYPPRQGTTEAFF.

In nucleotides, the CDR3 is TGTGCCAGCAGTTACAGGCAGGGGGCTAACTATGGCTACACCTTC. It yields the protein CASSYRQGANYGYTF. The V and J genes are TRBV6-5 and TRBJ1-2, with TRBD1 matching over 7 bases. Looked up from germline, CDR1 is MNHEY and CDR2 is SVGAGI. This CDR3 comprises 15 residues. Germline trimming cut 2 bases from V and 0 bases from J; bases unmatched to any gene: 3.

The chain links TRBV10-2 to TRBJ1-1; 8 positions agree with TRBD1. V was pared by 7 bases and J by 1 base, with 5 bases of the junction left unmatched. CDR3 length equals 14 residues. CDR1 and CDR2 from the germline V gene are WSHSY and SAAADI. The CDR3 protein is CASKRGQANTEAFF. The DNA of the CDR3 is TGCGCCAGCAAAAGGGGACAGGCGAACACTGAAGCTTTCTTT.

The V call is TRBV2, the J call TRBJ1-6; 10 bases are shared with TRBD1. Germline V CDR1 and CDR2: SNHLY, FYNNEI. The CDR3 spans 13 residues. The V segment lost 7 bases and the J segment 9 bases; nucleotides outside the gene matches: 3. This CDR3 is CASKGQGTSPLHF. Here the CDR3 DNA reads TGTGCCAGCAAGGGACAGGGGACTTCACCCCTCCACTTT.

The gene calls are TRBV7-3 and TRBJ2-1, with TRBD1 matching 7 bases. The CDR3 has 16 residues. Looked up from germline, CDR1 is SGHTA and CDR2 is FQGTGA. V was pared by 1 base and J by 0 bases, with 3 bases of the junction left unmatched. The DNA of the CDR3 is TGTGCCAGCAGCTTAATGTGGGACAGCTCCTACAATGAGCAGTTCTTC. This codes for CASSLMWDSSYNEQFF.

The sample holds one count of this clone. This sequence joins TRBV3-1 (or the pseudogene TRBV3-2) and TRBJ2-1; 13 positions agree with TRBD2. This CDR3 comprises 16 residues. V dropped 5 bases and J dropped 5; count of bases not matched to a gene: 6. Germline lookup yields CDR1 LGHDT and CDR2 YNNKEL (reference sequence). CDR3 loop: CASSAAGTSGNNEQFF. Written as DNA, the CDR3 is TGTGCCAGCAGCGCAGCAGGGACTAGCGGGAACAATGAGCAGTTCTTC.

This chain joins TRBV3-1 (or the pseudogene TRBV3-2) and TRBJ2-1, with 9 bases aligning to TRBD2. This CDR3 is built from 16 residues. Germline assignment: CDR1 LGHDT and CDR2 YNNKEL (reference sequence). V gave up 1 base and J gave up 1 base; unmatched junction bases: 2. The CDR3: CASSQVAGVSYNEQFF. CDR3 in DNA: TGTGCCAGCAGCCAAGTAGCGGGAGTGTCCTACAATGAGCAGTTCTTC.

The V and J genes are TRBV27 and TRBJ2-7; possible D gene TRBD2, 5 bases. Germline assignment: CDR1 MNHEY and CDR2 SMNVEV (reference sequence). This CDR3 spans 14 amino acids. Trimming took 5 bases from V and 2 from J, leaving 13 bases between them. The CDR3 sequence is CASSVTGSTYEQYF. CDR3 sequence (DNA): TGTGCCAGCAGTGTCACGGGATCCACCTACGAGCAGTACTTC.

This sequence joins TRBV18 and TRBJ2-2; 8 bases align to TRBD2. The germline V gene has CDR1 KGHSH and CDR2 LQKENI. The J segment lost 11 bases and the V segment lost 2 bases, leaving 4 bases of the junction unmatched. The CDR3 totals 13 residues. This CDR3 reads CASSPTSGRELFF. CDR3 sequence (DNA): TGTGCCAGCTCACCAACGAGCGGGAGAGAGCTGTTTTTT.

The J gene is TRBJ1-1, the V gene TRBV30; TRBD1 aligns across 12 bases. This CDR3 comprises 17 residues. Per the germline V gene, CDR1 is GTSNPN and CDR2 is SVGIG (reference sequence). After removal of 4 bases from V and 0 bases from J, the junction contained 9 bases not matched to a gene. The CDR3 DNA reads TGTGCCTGGACCCACCGGGACAGGGGGCTCATGAACACTGAAGCTTTCTTT. As protein: CAWTHRDRGLMNTEAFF.

The chain carries TRBV27 and TRBJ1-5; 7 positions agree with TRBD1. The CDR3 is 15 residues long. Unmatched junction bases numbered 10, after V lost 5 bases and J lost 6 bases. The V gene's germline CDR1 is MNHEY and CDR2 SMNVEV (reference sequence). Written as DNA, the CDR3 is TGTGCCAGCAGTCCCAAGACAGGGATGGGTCAGCCCCAGCATTTT. It encodes CASSPKTGMGQPQHF.

The CDR3 spells CASSDFAGNSNQPQHF. CDR3 nucleotide sequence: TGTGCCAGCAGTGACTTTGCAGGAAATAGCAATCAGCCCCAGCATTTT. The V gene is TRBV6-4, the J gene TRBJ1-5; D is ambiguous. The CDR3 consists of 16 residues. V was cut by 1 base and J by 0 bases, with 10 bases left in between. Germline lookup yields CDR1 MRHNA and CDR2 SNTAGT.

Comments on this clone: Mismatch with germline at one junction end may stem from a read error. The J gene is TRBJ2-3, the V gene TRBV27; 7 bases map to TRBD2. The CDR3 totals 18 residues. Germline CDR1 reads MNHEY; CDR2 reads SMNVEV (reference sequence). Here the CDR3 reads CASSLSPLGGRYTHTQYF. As DNA, the CDR3 is TGTGCCAGCAGTTTATCCCCCCTGGGCGGGAGATACACACATACGCAGTATTTT.

V and J are TRBV29-1 and TRBJ2-1, with 12 bases lining up with TRBD2. Germline V CDR1 and CDR2: SQVTM, ANQGSEA. The junction had 2 bases not matched to a gene; V was cut back by 4 bases and J by 7 bases. This CDR3 spans 13 amino acids. CDR3 DNA: TGCAGCGTTGTAACTAGCGGGAGGAATGAGCAGTTCTTC. Encoded protein: CSVVTSGRNEQFF.

This chain uses TRBV7-2 with TRBJ1-4; 7 positions match TRBD1. The germline CDR1 and CDR2 sequences are SGHTA and FQGNSA. Trimming removed 3 bases from V and 7 bases from J; junction bases left unmatched: 2. This CDR3 contains 13 residues. The CDR3, as DNA: TGTGCCAGCAGCTTTAACAGGGGTGAAAAACTGTTTTTT. Encoded protein: CASSFNRGEKLFF.

V and J are TRBV11-3 and TRBJ2-3; TRBD1 matches 7 bases. Germline trimming cut 5 bases from V and 0 bases from J; bases unmatched to any gene: 2. Germline values: CDR1 SGHNT, CDR2 YENEEA. The CDR3 length is 14 residues. The CDR3 here is CASSRGGSTDTQYF. The CDR3 region has the DNA TGTGCCAGCAGCCGAGGGGGCAGCACAGATACGCAGTATTTT.